Shown below are 17 T cell receptor beta chains from a single sample sequenced in a study of blood T cell repertoires in COVID-19. Method: immunoSEQ multiplex PCR; TCRdb's copy keeps in-frame clones and lacks some. The sample has 430,000 or so clones, approximately 90% seen once. Sequences were obtained from PBMCs or T cells enriched from blood (not recorded which). The source is a woman in her forties who had recovered from COVID-19.

The J gene is TRBJ1-1, the V gene TRBV18, with a possible D match to TRBD1 (6 bases). The CDR3 length is 14 residues. The germline CDR1 and CDR2 sequences are KGHSH and LQKENI. V was trimmed by 3 bases and J by 8 bases, leaving 16 bases between them. CDR3 in amino acids: CASSPINRDREAFF. The CDR3 region has the DNA TGTGCCAGCTCACCCATAAACAGGGACCGAGAAGCTTTCTTT.

Here the CDR3 DNA reads TGTGCCAGCCAGACTAGCGGGGGGCACGCCCAGTACTTC. Its translation: CASQTSGGHAQYF. The chain couples TRBV6-5 to TRBJ2-5; 13 nucleotides align to TRBD2. There are 13 residues in the CDR3. Trimming at V came to 8 bases and at J to 9 bases, leaving 6 bases not matched to a gene. Germline-derived CDR1 and CDR2 are MNHEY and SVGAGI.

V usage is TRBV19 and J usage is TRBJ1-2, with 8 positions matching TRBD1. This CDR3 contains 13 residues. Germline V gene lookup returns CDR1 LNHDA and CDR2 SQIVND (reference sequence). V was clipped by 4 bases and J by 8 bases; unmatched bases: 6. CDR3 in amino acids: CASSRGQGQGYTF. The CDR3 nucleotides are TGTGCCAGTAGTAGAGGACAGGGACAGGGCTACACCTTC. The full variable domain, rest sourced from reference TRBV19 and TRBJ1-2, is DGGITQSPKYLFRKEGQNVTLSCEQNLNHDAMYWYRQDPGQGLRLIYYSQIVNDFQKGDIAEGYSVSREKKESFPLTVTSAQKNPTAFYLCASSRGQGQGYTFGSGTRLTVV.

This chain uses TRBV5-1 with TRBJ2-1; 7 nucleotides line up with TRBD1. V gave up 5 bases and J gave up 2 bases; unmatched junction bases: 19. The germline V gene encodes CDR1 SGHRS and CDR2 YFSETQ. CDR3 size: 19 residues. The CDR3 is CASSDRSGTTGRTYNEQFF. The DNA of the CDR3 is TGCGCCAGCAGTGACCGCTCCGGTACGACAGGGCGGACCTACAATGAGCAGTTCTTC.

The V gene is TRBV19, the J gene TRBJ1-5; no firm D call. This CDR3 is 17 amino acids long. The germline gives CDR1 LNHDA, CDR2 SQIVND (reference sequence). V was shortened by 1 base and J by 2 bases, with 15 bases between the two germline ends. The CDR3 DNA reads as TGTGCCAGTAGTATAGCTCCGAGTGCTATAGGCAATCAGCCCCAGCATTTT. Protein product: CASSIAPSAIGNQPQHF.

The rearrangement links TRBV29-1 to TRBJ2-1, with TRBD2 matching 7 bases. J was trimmed by 5 bases and V by 8 bases; bases with no gene match: 15. Germline V lookup: CDR1 SQVTM, CDR2 ANQGSEA. The CDR3 has 15 amino acids. The CDR3 here is CSLQLAPRGDNEQFF. DNA for the CDR3: TGCAGCTTGCAGTTGGCCCCCCGGGGGGACAATGAGCAGTTCTTC.

This chain uses TRBV5-6 with TRBJ2-1; 11 nucleotides line up with TRBD2. Germline-derived CDR1 and CDR2 are SGHDT and YYEEEE. V trimming: 0 bases; J trimming: 5 bases; junction bases outside the gene matches: 10. The CDR3 is 18 amino acids. The CDR3 reads CASSLGSASGRSHNEQFF. As DNA, the CDR3 is TGTGCCAGCAGCTTGGGTTCGGCTAGCGGGAGGTCGCACAATGAGCAGTTCTTC.

This clone occurred once. The J gene is TRBJ1-1, the V gene TRBV27; TRBD1 might be the D (5 bases). The V end lost 6 bases, the J end lost 4 bases, and 15 bases lay between the germline ends. The CDR3 is 14 amino acids. The germline V gene encodes CDR1 MNHEY and CDR2 SMNVEV (reference sequence). The CDR3 is CASSQTPRGTEAFF. The CDR3 region has the DNA TGTGCCAGCAGCCAGACTCCAAGGGGCACTGAAGCTTTCTTT.

This chain joins TRBV10-3 and TRBJ2-1, with a weak D call TRBD1 (5 bases). Germline V lookup: CDR1 ENHRY, CDR2 SYGVKD. This CDR3 contains 12 residues. V was pared by 2 bases and J by 8 bases, with 7 bases between. The chain's CDR3 is CAISEPRDEQFF. CDR3 nucleotides: TGTGCCATCAGTGAGCCCAGGGATGAGCAGTTCTTC.

The chain links TRBV19 to TRBJ2-5, with 8 positions matching TRBD2. Germline V gene data show CDR1 as LNHDA and CDR2 as SQIVND (reference sequence). This CDR3 contains 17 residues. V lost 5 bases to trimming and J lost 5 bases; unmatched junction nucleotides: 16. The CDR3 bases are TGTGCCAGTAGTGGATTCCTAGCGGGCAAAGGCAGGGAGACCCAGTACTTC. This codes for CASSGFLAGKGRETQYF. Drawing the rest from reference TRBV19 and TRBJ2-5, the complete variable domain is DGGITQSPKYLFRKEGQNVTLSCEQNLNHDAMYWYRQDPGQGLRLIYYSQIVNDFQKGDIAEGYSVSREKKESFPLTVTSAQKNPTAFYLCASSGFLAGKGRETQYFGPGTRLLVL.

The chain carries TRBV5-1 and TRBJ2-7; 11 bases align to TRBD2. V lost 7 bases, J lost 3 bases, and 9 bases stayed unmatched. The germline V gene has CDR1 SGHRS and CDR2 YFSETQ. The CDR3 covers 15 residues. The CDR3 DNA sequence: TGCGCCAGCGGATTAGCGGGAGGGCCCCTCTACGAGCAGTACTTC. It codes for CASGLAGGPLYEQYF.

The chain uses TRBV19 and TRBJ1-2; 7 bases are a match to TRBD1. Unmatched junction bases numbered 14, after V lost 3 bases and J lost 7 bases. From germline, CDR1 is LNHDA and CDR2 SQIVND (reference sequence). This CDR3 is 16 amino acids long. CDR3 protein: CASSIWAGQARSGYTF. CDR3 bases: TGTGCCAGTAGTATTTGGGCCGGACAGGCGCGGTCTGGCTACACCTTC.

The CDR3 DNA follows: TGTGCCAGCAGCTCGCGTGGTGAGCAGTTCTTC. Protein product: CASSSRGEQFF. V is TRBV3-1 (or the pseudogene TRBV3-2) and J is TRBJ2-1; D uncertain. Germline V gene lookup returns CDR1 LGHDT and CDR2 YNNKEL (reference sequence). The CDR3 runs to 11 residues. Trimming shortened V by 5 bases and J by 9 bases, and 8 bases separated the two germline ends.

The chain joins TRBV2 to TRBJ2-2, with D hard to call. The CDR3 sequence is 17 residues long. Per germline, CDR1 SNHLY and CDR2 FYNNEI. The ends were cut back, 5 bases at V and 1 base at J, with 17 bases in the middle. CDR3 coding DNA: TGTGCCAGCAGTCTCCCCGATGGGCTCGGGAACACCGGGGAGCTGTTTTTT. It is translated as CASSLPDGLGNTGELFF.

The rearrangement joins TRBV13 to TRBJ1-1; no definite D call. There are 14 residues in the CDR3. Between the trimmed V and J ends, which lost 5 bases and 3 bases, there was a span of 13 bases. The germline CDR1 and CDR2 sequences are PRHDT and FYEKMQ (reference sequence). The CDR3 DNA follows: TGTGCCAGCAGCAGAGGGATCGGGGACACTGAAGCTTTCTTT. It translates to CASSRGIGDTEAFF.

This clone came up a few times. Other nucleotide sequences in the sample specify the same CDR3. V is TRBV7-2 and J is TRBJ1-1; no clear D gene. The CDR3 contains 12 residues. CDR1 is SGHTA and CDR2 is FQGNSA in the germline V gene. The ends were cut back, 3 bases at V and 3 bases at J, with 5 bases in the middle. CDR3 loop: CASSFSDTEAFF. The DNA for the CDR3 is TGTGCCAGCAGCTTTTCTGACACTGAAGCTTTCTTT. The full variable domain, completed using reference TRBV7-2 and TRBJ1-1, is GAGVSQSPSNKVTEKGKDVELRCDPISGHTALYWYRQSLGQGLEFLIYFQGNSAPDKSGLPSDRFSAERTGGSVSTLTIQRTQQEDSAVYLCASSFSDTEAFFGQGTRLTVV.

The chain carries TRBV15 and TRBJ2-1; 8 nucleotides agree with TRBD2. There are 15 residues in the CDR3. V was clipped by 3 bases and J by 8 bases; unmatched bases: 9. CDR1 and CDR2 from the germline V gene are LNHNV and YYDKDF (reference sequence). The DNA for the CDR3 is TGTGCCACCAGCAGGCCGGGACTAGAAATGTATGAGCAGTTCTTC. Encoded protein: CATSRPGLEMYEQFF.